The clone carrying this T cell receptor (beta chain) showed up just once. Its target is not known. Some clones are missing from TCRdb's copy, which holds only in-frame ones; the method was immunoSEQ multiplex PCR. Of about 65,000 clones detected, roughly 86% appear once; the ten largest clones hold more than 9%. This record belongs to a study of glioma-infiltrating T cells after dendritic cell vaccination. General study points: Survival was not directly related to TCR clonality in these patients.

There are 15 residues in the CDR3. V was cut by 7 bases and J by 0 bases, with 14 bases left in between. Per the germline V gene, CDR1 is MGHDK and CDR2 is SYGVNS. The sample's time point: after dendritic cell vaccination, including at tumor progression/relapse. None of the glioblastoma patients had an isocitrate dehydrogenase mutation. The source of this sequence is a human donor with glioblastoma. The starting material was blood, obtained after dendritic cell vaccination. The chain couples TRBV25-1 to TRBJ2-3; D remains unclear. CDR3 DNA sequence: TGTGCCAGCAAGTCTAGAGGATCTAGCACAGATACGCAGTATTTT. This sequence encodes CASKSRGSSTDTQYF.